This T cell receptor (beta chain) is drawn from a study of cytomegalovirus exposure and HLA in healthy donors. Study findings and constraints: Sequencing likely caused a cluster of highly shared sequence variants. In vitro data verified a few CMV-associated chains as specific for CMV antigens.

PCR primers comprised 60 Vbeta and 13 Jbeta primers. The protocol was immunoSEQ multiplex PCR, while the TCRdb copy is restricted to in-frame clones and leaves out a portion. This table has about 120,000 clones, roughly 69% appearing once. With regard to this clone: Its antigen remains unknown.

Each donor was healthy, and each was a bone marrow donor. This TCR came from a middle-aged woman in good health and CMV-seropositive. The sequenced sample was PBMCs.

As DNA, the CDR3 is TGTGCCAGCAGCGTTCCCGAAAACATTCAGTACTTC. Protein: CASSVPENIQYF. The chain employs TRBV5-5 and TRBJ2-4, with D uncertain. The CDR3 runs to 12 residues. V was trimmed by 4 bases and J by 5 bases, leaving 7 bases between them. Germline CDR1 SGHKS, CDR2 YYEKEE (reference sequence).